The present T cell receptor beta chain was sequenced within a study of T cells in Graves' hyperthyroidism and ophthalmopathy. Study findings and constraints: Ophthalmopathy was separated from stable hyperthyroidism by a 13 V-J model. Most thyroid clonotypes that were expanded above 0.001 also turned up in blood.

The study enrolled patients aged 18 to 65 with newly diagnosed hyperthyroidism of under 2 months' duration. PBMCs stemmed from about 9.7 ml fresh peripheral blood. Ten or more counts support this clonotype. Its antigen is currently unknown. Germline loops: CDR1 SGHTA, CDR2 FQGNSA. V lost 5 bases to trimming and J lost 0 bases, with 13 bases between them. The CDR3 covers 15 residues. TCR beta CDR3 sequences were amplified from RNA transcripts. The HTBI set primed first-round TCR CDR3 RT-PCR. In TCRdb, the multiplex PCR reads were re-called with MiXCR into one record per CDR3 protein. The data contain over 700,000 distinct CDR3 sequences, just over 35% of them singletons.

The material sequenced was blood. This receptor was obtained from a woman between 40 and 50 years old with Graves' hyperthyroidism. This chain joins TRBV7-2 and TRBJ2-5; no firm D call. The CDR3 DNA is TGTGCCAGCAGCCCCACACCATTTGACCAAGAGACCCAGTACTTC. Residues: CASSPTPFDQETQYF.